Below, 12 T cell receptor beta chains from the same sample are listed, as sequenced in a study of spatial heterogeneity in lung cancer (dated by TCRdb to between 2018 and 2020). What the study reported, not specific to this receptor: The number of expanded intratumoral alpha and beta TCRs correlated with the tumor nonsynonymous mutation count.

The method behind the library was 5' RACE. Sequencing took place on a NextSeq 500. The public reads were run again by TCRdb, first through fastp at Q25 and then through MiXCR, and only productive beta chains were kept. Entries are consolidated by CDR3 protein sequence, retaining the most common genes and DNA. Here the sample has about 3,900 distinct CDR3 sequences; over 4% occur a single time. The ten biggest clones cover 51% of the sample. These receptors' antigens are unknown. Sample time point, as interpreted from the label and publication: sample taken at primary tumor resection. Sequencing was performed on lung tumor tissue, taken at surgery. These receptors originate from a male donor with early-stage non-small cell lung cancer.

This clonotype qualifies as medium-sized. This chain links TRBV10-3 with TRBJ2-1, with no clear D. Germline V gives CDR1 ENHRY, CDR2 SYGVKD. The length of the CDR3 is 14 residues. V was trimmed by 4 bases and J by 8 bases, leaving 15 bases between them. The CDR3 DNA reads TGTGCCATCAGTGTGGGTCCTTTTTTCGATGAGCAGTTCTTC. Its translation is CAISVGPFFDEQFF.

This clonotype came up many times. The chain joins TRBV2 to TRBJ2-1; no definite D call. Germline V gene sequence: CDR1 SNHLY, CDR2 FYNNEI. V shed 9 bases and J shed 0 bases, with 12 bases lying between them. The CDR3 sequence is 14 residues long. CDR3 DNA: TGTGCCAGTAAAAATAGGAGCTCCTACAATGAGCAGTTCTTC. Protein product: CASKNRSSYNEQFF.

This clonotype showed up many times. Written as DNA, the CDR3 is TGTGCCAGCAGCCAAGATTGGGCTAGCGAGGGCGGGGAGCTGTTTTTT. Its protein is CASSQDWASEGGELFF. V usage is TRBV4-2 and J usage is TRBJ2-2; possible D gene TRBD2, 6 bases. Trimming shortened V by 0 bases and J by 7 bases, and 15 bases separated the two germline ends. Per germline, CDR1 LGHNA and CDR2 YNFKEQ. The CDR3 sequence is 16 residues long.

By proportion, this clonotype is medium-sized (0.01 to 0.1%). The chain uses TRBV28 and TRBJ2-3; the D is unclear. V was cut by 3 bases and J by 1 base, with 8 bases left in between. CDR3 length equals 14 residues. From germline, CDR1 is MDHEN and CDR2 SYDVKM. CDR3 region: CASSFVAGTDTQYF. The CDR3 bases are TGTGCCAGCAGTTTCGTGGCGGGCACAGATACGCAGTATTTT.

This clonotype was detected many times. The chain couples TRBV24-1 to TRBJ2-5, with 11 positions matching TRBD2. CDR3 length: 15 residues. CDR1 is KGHDR, CDR2 SFDVKD, per germline. V lost 6 bases, J lost 4 bases, and 6 bases stayed unmatched. The CDR3 sequence: CATSSRLAGRETQYF. The CDR3 DNA reads TGTGCCACCAGTTCACGACTAGCGGGACGAGAGACCCAGTACTTC.

Remarks on this clonotype: One end of the junction does not line up with germline, which may come from a read error. This chain links TRBV27 with TRBJ1-1, with D unclear. Germline assignment: CDR1 MNHEY and CDR2 SMNVEV (reference sequence). The CDR3 has 17 residues. The CDR3 sequence is CASSLRAAGRFNNEAFF. The CDR3 region has the DNA TGTGCCAGCAGTTTACGGGCCGCAGGCAGATTTAACAATGAAGCTTTCTTT.

The sample holds many counts of this clonotype. DNA of the CDR3: TGTGCCAGCAGTTTATTGGTCTCTGGTAGCAATCAGCCCCAGCATTTT. Its protein product is CASSLLVSGSNQPQHF. The chain couples TRBV28 to TRBJ1-5; D gene unclear. V shed 1 base and J shed 0 bases, with 10 bases lying between them. This CDR3 contains 16 residues. Germline V gene lookup returns CDR1 MDHEN and CDR2 SYDVKM.

This clonotype was found many times. This chain joins TRBV20-1 and TRBJ2-1; 14 bases are a match to TRBD2. Germline-derived CDR1 and CDR2 are DFQATT and SNEGSKA (reference sequence). This CDR3 is 16 amino acids long. Losses at the gene ends were 6 bases for V and 5 bases for J; bases not matched to a gene: 9. The CDR3: CSAHETGLAGDNEQFF. Written as DNA, the CDR3 is TGCAGTGCCCATGAAACGGGACTAGCGGGAGACAATGAGCAGTTCTTC.

This clonotype was seen repeatedly, ten times or more. This chain connects TRBV2 to TRBJ2-2; 7 bases are a match to TRBD1. Germline loops: CDR1 SNHLY, CDR2 FYNNEI. The CDR3 spans 14 residues. Unmatched junction bases numbered 5, after V lost 4 bases and J lost 6 bases. The CDR3 DNA sequence: TGTGCCAGCAGTGGGGACAGTGGGGCCGGGGAGCTGTTTTTT. It specifies CASSGDSGAGELFF.

This clonotype was seen repeatedly, ten times or more. This sequence joins TRBV11-2 and TRBJ2-1, with D perhaps matching TRBD1 (5 bases). CDR3 size: 16 residues. The V end was cut by 1 base, the J end by 0 bases, with 10 bases between. CDR1 SGHAT and CDR2 FQNNGV come from the germline V gene. This chain's CDR3 is CASSLVTGPSYNEQFF. The CDR3 nucleotides read TGTGCCAGCAGCTTAGTCACAGGACCCTCCTACAATGAGCAGTTCTTC. The full variable domain, completed using reference TRBV11-2 and TRBJ2-1, is EAGVAQSPRYKIIEKRQSVAFWCNPISGHATLYWYQQILGQGPKLLIQFQNNGVVDDSQLPKDRFSAERLKGVDSTLKIQPAKLEDSAVYLCASSLVTGPSYNEQFFGPGTRLTVL.

This clonotype was picked up many times. The chain recombines TRBV11-2 with TRBJ1-6; possible D gene TRBD1, 5 bases. Germline CDR1 and CDR2: SGHAT and FQNNGV. V lost 1 base and J 5 bases, leaving 12 bases between the germline ends. This CDR3 spans 16 amino acids. CDR3 sequence (DNA): TGTGCCAGCAGCTTAGGGACGGGACTCGATAATTCACCCCTCCACTTT. Its protein product is CASSLGTGLDNSPLHF.

This clonotype was observed many times. This sequence joins TRBV6-1 and TRBJ1-2; 8 positions match TRBD1. Germline loops: CDR1 MNHNS, CDR2 SASEGT. This CDR3 spans 15 amino acids. V lost 7 bases to trimming and J lost 4 bases; unmatched junction nucleotides: 11. CDR3 sequence reads: CASTAETGGRYGYTF. CDR3 nucleotide sequence: TGTGCCAGCACCGCCGAAACAGGGGGACGCTATGGCTACACCTTC.